The 9 T cell receptor beta chains in this list originate from one sample, sequenced in a study of PD-L1 blockade in urothelial cancer. Assay used: immunoSEQ multiplex PCR; TCRdb lists only in-frame clones, some missing. Here the sample spans about 100,000 clones, roughly nine tenths being singletons. This specimen consisted of PBMCs, obtained around atezolizumab (anti-PD-L1) treatment. Source of these receptors: a woman aged 80 or over with urothelial cancer.

The chain is built from TRBV6-1 and TRBJ1-2, with 10 bases that match TRBD1. The CDR3 loop spans 14 amino acids. Germline loops: CDR1 MNHNS, CDR2 SASEGT. V lost 5 bases and J lost 3; bases outside the gene matches: 3. CDR3 region: CASSSTGGYYGYTF. The CDR3 DNA sequence: TGTGCCAGCAGTTCGACAGGGGGCTACTATGGCTACACCTTC.

V gene TRBV9 combines with J gene TRBJ2-3; 9 bases fit TRBD2. Germline V gene data show CDR1 as SGDLS and CDR2 as YYNGEE. This CDR3 has 16 amino acids. V shed 2 bases, J shed 3 bases, and the junction held 7 bases outside the gene matches. CDR3 amino acids: CASSVTGSGRTDTQYF. Here the CDR3 DNA reads TGTGCCAGCAGCGTCACCGGTAGCGGGAGAACAGATACGCAGTATTTT.

This chain uses TRBV5-1 with TRBJ2-5; 8 bases agree with TRBD2. Germline V lookup: CDR1 SGHRS, CDR2 YFSETQ. V lost 2 bases and J lost 4; bases outside the gene matches: 4. This CDR3 has 14 amino acids. For the CDR3, the DNA is TGCGCCAGCAGCTTCCGGGAGGGCCGAGAGACCCAGTACTTC. This sequence encodes CASSFREGRETQYF.

V gene TRBV30 combines with J gene TRBJ2-7; D not resolved. The CDR3 extends over 15 amino acids. Germline V gene lookup returns CDR1 GTSNPN and CDR2 SVGIG (reference sequence). Trimming stripped 4 bases from V and 0 bases from J, with 16 bases between. The chain's CDR3 is CAWNPQEAFSYEQYF. In DNA, the CDR3 is TGTGCCTGGAACCCCCAGGAAGCTTTCTCCTACGAGCAGTACTTC.

The chain recombines TRBV6-6 with TRBJ1-2; D is undetermined. The CDR3 has 11 residues. Deletions cut 6 bases from V and 7 bases from J, with 9 bases between. Germline-derived CDR1 and CDR2 are MNHNY and SVGAGI (reference sequence). Here the CDR3 DNA reads TGTGCCAGCAGCCCGGAGGTTGGCTACACCTTC. Its protein is CASSPEVGYTF.

CDR3 bases: TGTGCCTGGAGTGTACAGTTGTCTGGGGCCAACGTCCTGACTTTC. Encoded protein: CAWSVQLSGANVLTF. The chain has TRBV30 and TRBJ2-6; unclear D gene. Germline V gene data show CDR1 as GTSNPN and CDR2 as SVGIG (reference sequence). The germline V and J ends were trimmed by 0 bases and 1 base, with 7 bases remaining between them. The CDR3 consists of 15 residues. Together with reference TRBV30 and TRBJ2-6, the CDR3 gives the full variable domain: SQTIHQWPATLVQPVGSPLSLECTVEGTSNPNLYWYRQAAGRGLQLLFYSVGIGQISSEVPQNLSASRPQDRQFILSSKKLLLSDSGFYLCAWSVQLSGANVLTFGAGSRLTVL.

The chain carries TRBV19 and TRBJ1-2, with 11 bases fitting TRBD1. CDR1 is LNHDA, CDR2 SQIVND, per germline (reference sequence). This CDR3 is 15 amino acids long. V was pared by 7 bases and J by 3 bases, with 7 bases of the junction left unmatched. The CDR3 spells CASTARTGGYYGYTF. CDR3 nucleotide sequence: TGTGCCAGTACGGCCCGGACAGGGGGCTACTATGGCTACACCTTC.

The chain has TRBV13 and TRBJ2-2, with 14 bases aligning to TRBD2. The CDR3 spans 21 residues. CDR1 PRHDT and CDR2 FYEKMQ come from the germline V gene (reference sequence). V lost 1 base and J lost 0; bases outside the gene matches: 10. The CDR3 DNA sequence: TGTGCCAGCAGCTTAGAGGGGACTAGCGGGGGAGAGGAATCGAACACCGGGGAGCTGTTTTTT. It encodes CASSLEGTSGGEESNTGELFF.

This chain joins TRBV9 and TRBJ2-1; 9 bases align to TRBD2. The CDR3 runs to 17 residues. With 0 bases clipped from V and 5 bases from J, the junction kept 9 bases outside the gene matches. Germline V gene data show CDR1 as SGDLS and CDR2 as YYNGEE. The CDR3 region has the DNA TGTGCCAGCAGCGTAGGAGGCCGCGGGAGGGTTGACAATGAGCAGTTCTTC. Protein: CASSVGGRGRVDNEQFF.